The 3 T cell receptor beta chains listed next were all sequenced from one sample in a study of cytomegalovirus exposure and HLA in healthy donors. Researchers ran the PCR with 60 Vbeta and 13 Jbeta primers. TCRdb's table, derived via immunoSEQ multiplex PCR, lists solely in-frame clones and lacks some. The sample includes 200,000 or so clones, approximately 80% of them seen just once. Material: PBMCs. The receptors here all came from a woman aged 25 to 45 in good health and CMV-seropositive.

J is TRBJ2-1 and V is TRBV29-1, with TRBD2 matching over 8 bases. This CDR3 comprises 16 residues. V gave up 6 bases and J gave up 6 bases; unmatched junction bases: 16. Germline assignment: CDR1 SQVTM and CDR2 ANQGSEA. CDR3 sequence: CSVLSPGLDIGNEQFF. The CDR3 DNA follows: TGCAGCGTCCTTTCTCCGGGACTAGATATCGGCAATGAGCAGTTCTTC.

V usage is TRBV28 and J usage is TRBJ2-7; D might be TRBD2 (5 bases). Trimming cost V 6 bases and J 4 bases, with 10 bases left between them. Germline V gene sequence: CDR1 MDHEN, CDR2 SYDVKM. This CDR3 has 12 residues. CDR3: CASRIRGYEQYF. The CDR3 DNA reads TGTGCCAGCAGGATTCGCGGGTACGAGCAGTACTTC.

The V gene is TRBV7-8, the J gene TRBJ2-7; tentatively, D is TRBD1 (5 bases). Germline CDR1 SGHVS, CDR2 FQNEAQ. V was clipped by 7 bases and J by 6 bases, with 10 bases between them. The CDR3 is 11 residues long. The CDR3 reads CASNLQGEQYF. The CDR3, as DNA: TGTGCCAGCAATCTCCAGGGCGAGCAGTACTTC.